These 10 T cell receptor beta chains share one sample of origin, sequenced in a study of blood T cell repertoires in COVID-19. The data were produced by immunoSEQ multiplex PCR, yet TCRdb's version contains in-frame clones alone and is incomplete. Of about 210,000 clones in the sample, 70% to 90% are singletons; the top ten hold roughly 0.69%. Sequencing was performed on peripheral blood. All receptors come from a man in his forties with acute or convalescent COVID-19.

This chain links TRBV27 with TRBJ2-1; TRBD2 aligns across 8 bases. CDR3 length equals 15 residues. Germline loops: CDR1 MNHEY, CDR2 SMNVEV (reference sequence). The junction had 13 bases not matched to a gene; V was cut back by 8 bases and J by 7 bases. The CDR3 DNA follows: TGTGCCAGCTCTTCCCTTGGGACTAGTCGTAATGAGCAGTTCTTC. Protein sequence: CASSSLGTSRNEQFF.

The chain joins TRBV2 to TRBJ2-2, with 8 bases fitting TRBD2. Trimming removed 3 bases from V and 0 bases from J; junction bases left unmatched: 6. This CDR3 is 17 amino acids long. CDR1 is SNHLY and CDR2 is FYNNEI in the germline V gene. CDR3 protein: CASSERSAGANTGELFF. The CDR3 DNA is TGTGCCAGCAGTGAGAGGTCAGCGGGAGCGAACACCGGGGAGCTGTTTTTT. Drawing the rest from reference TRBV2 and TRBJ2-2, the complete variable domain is EPEVTQTPSHQVTQMGQEVILRCVPISNHLYFYWYRQILGQKVEFLVSFYNNEISEKSEIFDDQFSVERPDGSNFTLKIRSTKLEDSAMYFCASSERSAGANTGELFFGEGSRLTVL.

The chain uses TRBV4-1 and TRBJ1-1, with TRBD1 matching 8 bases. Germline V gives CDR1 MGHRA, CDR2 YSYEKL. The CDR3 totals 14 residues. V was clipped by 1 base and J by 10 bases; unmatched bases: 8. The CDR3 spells CASSQAGGRIVAFF. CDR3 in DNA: TGCGCCAGCAGCCAAGCAGGGGGCAGGATCGTAGCTTTCTTT.

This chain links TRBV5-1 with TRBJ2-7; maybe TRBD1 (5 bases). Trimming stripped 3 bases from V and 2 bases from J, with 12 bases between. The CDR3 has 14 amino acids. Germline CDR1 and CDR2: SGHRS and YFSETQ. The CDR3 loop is CASSSQAPAYEQYF. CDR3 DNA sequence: TGCGCCAGCAGCTCACAGGCTCCGGCCTACGAGCAGTACTTC.

CDR3 bases: TGTGCCAGCAGCTACCAGGGAATTCAGCCCCAGCATTTT. Protein product: CASSYQGIQPQHF. The chain carries TRBV3-1 (or the pseudogene TRBV3-2) and TRBJ1-5, with D maybe TRBD1 (5 bases). The CDR3 is 13 residues long. Germline lookup yields CDR1 LGHDT and CDR2 YNNKEL (reference sequence). The V end lost 5 bases, the J end lost 6 bases, and 11 bases lay between the germline ends.

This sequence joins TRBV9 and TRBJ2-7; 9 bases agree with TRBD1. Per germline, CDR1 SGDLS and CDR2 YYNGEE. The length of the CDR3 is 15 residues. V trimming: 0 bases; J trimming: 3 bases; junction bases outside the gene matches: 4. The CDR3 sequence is CASSVAGTGNYEQYF. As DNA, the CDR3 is TGTGCCAGCAGCGTAGCCGGGACAGGGAACTACGAGCAGTACTTC.

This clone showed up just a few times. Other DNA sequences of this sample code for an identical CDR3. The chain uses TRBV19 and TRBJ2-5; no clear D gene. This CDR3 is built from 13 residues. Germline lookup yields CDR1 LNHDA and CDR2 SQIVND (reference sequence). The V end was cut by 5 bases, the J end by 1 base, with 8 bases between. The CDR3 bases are TGTGCCAGTAGTTCAGGATCCCAAGAGACCCAGTACTTC. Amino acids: CASSSGSQETQYF.

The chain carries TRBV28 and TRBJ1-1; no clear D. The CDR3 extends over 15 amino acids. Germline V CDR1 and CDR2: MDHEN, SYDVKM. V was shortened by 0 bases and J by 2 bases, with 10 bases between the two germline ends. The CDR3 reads CASSLWGARNTEAFF. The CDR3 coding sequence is TGTGCCAGCAGTTTATGGGGAGCAAGAAACACTGAAGCTTTCTTT.

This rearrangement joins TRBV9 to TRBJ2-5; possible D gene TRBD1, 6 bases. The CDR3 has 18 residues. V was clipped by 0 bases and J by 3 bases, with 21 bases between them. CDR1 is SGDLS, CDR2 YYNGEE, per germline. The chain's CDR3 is CASSVVVTGPGREETQYF. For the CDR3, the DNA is TGTGCCAGCAGCGTAGTTGTCACAGGGCCGGGGCGAGAAGAGACCCAGTACTTC.

CDR3 sequence (DNA): TGTGCCAGCTCCGAACGGACAGGGTTTATGGCGACCCAGTACTTC. Protein sequence: CASSERTGFMATQYF. The chain links TRBV28 to TRBJ2-5; 8 nucleotides match TRBD1. The germline V gene has CDR1 MDHEN and CDR2 SYDVKM. V shed 8 bases and J 7 bases; nucleotides not matched to a gene: 15. The CDR3 runs to 15 residues.